The sequence of this T cell receptor (beta chain) was determined in a study of cytomegalovirus exposure and HLA in healthy donors. Researchers ran the PCR with 60 Vbeta and 13 Jbeta primers. The data were produced by immunoSEQ multiplex PCR, yet TCRdb's version contains in-frame clones alone and is incomplete. The sample has some 170,000 clones, about three quarters seen once. V shed 0 bases and J shed 3 bases, with 18 bases lying between them. CDR1 and CDR2 from the germline V gene are MNHNS and SASEGT. This CDR3 is built from 17 residues. Study observations and caveats: Earlier results showed most TCR beta V segments being productive about 90% or about 30% of the time. The dataset shows that most TCR sequences were rare, while some public TCRs occurred in many donors. Altogether, some 160 TCR beta chains were recorded as cytomegalovirus-associated.

Judged by abundance, this clone is medium-sized (0.01 to 0.1%). Its antigen remains unidentified. This receptor was identified in a man aged 18 to 29 in good health and CMV-seropositive. This chain links TRBV6-1 with TRBJ2-7; possibly TRBD1 for D (6 bases). The sequencing sample was made of PBMCs. This chain's CDR3 is CASSEALRTARGYEQYV. The CDR3 region has the DNA TGTGCCAGCAGTGAAGCGCTTAGGACAGCCCGCGGCTACGAGCAGTACGTC.